Detailed here is one T cell receptor beta chain. This sample was included in a study of T cell changes during pregnancy in multiple sclerosis. Generated by immunoSEQ multiplex PCR, the TCRdb table keeps only in-frame clones and is missing some. The table records around 78,000 clones, roughly 93% of them present only once. Germline V gene lookup returns CDR1 SGHRS and CDR2 YFSETQ. Trimming cost V 0 bases and J 3 bases; bases outside gene matches: 4. The CDR3 totals 18 residues. The rearrangement joins TRBV5-1 to TRBJ2-3, with 16 nucleotides matching TRBD2. This receptor was obtained from a female donor with multiple sclerosis, enrolled in a pregnancy study. The sample here was peripheral blood, taken in the second trimester of pregnancy. CDR3 coding DNA: TGCGCCAGCAGCTTGGGGGGACTAGCGGGAGGGACTACAGATACGCAGTATTTT. Translation: CASSLGGLAGGTTDTQYF. The entire variable domain, with the rest obtained from reference TRBV5-1 and TRBJ2-3, is as follows: KAGVTQTPRYLIKTRGQQVTLSCSPISGHRSVSWYQQTPGQGLQFLFEYFSETQRNKGNFPGRFSGRQFSNSRSEMNVSTLELGDSALYLCASSLGGLAGGTTDTQYFGPGTRLTVL.